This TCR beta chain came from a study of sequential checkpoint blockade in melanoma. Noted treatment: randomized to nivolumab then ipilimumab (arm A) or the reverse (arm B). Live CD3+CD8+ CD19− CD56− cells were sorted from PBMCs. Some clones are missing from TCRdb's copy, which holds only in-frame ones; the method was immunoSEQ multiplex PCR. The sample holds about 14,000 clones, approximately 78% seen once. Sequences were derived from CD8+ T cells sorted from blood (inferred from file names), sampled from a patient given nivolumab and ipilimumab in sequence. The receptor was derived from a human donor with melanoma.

The CDR3 sequence: CASRAGEGTEAFF. The CDR3 DNA sequence: TGTGCCAGCAGAGCAGGGGAAGGCACTGAAGCTTTCTTT. The rearrangement uses TRBV9 and TRBJ1-1, with a weak D call TRBD1 (6 bases). The CDR3 has 13 residues. V lost 5 bases to trimming and J lost 4 bases, with 12 bases between them. From germline, CDR1 is SGDLS and CDR2 YYNGEE.